One and the same sample provided the 9 T cell receptor beta chains below, sequenced in a study of PD-L1 blockade in urothelial cancer (dated by TCRdb to the late 2010s). Receptor amplification or capture employed the immunoSEQ multiplex PCR assay. TCRdb provides this immuneACCESS table in a form limited to in-frame rearrangements. Some clones are lacking; in checked studies, under half of them reflect an unresolved V gene, and why the rest are absent is not known. The sample table lists more than 70,000 clones, 85% to 90% of them with a count of one. Around 3.4% of the sample rests with the top ten. Sequencing used PBMCs, obtained around atezolizumab (anti-PD-L1) treatment. The receptors here all came from a man in his 60s with urothelial cancer.

The chain is built from TRBV6-6 and TRBJ2-7; a possible D gene is TRBD2 (7 bases). V lost 3 bases to trimming and J lost 4 bases, with 16 bases between them. Germline V gives CDR1 MNHNY, CDR2 SVGAGI (reference sequence). This CDR3 is 15 amino acids long. The CDR3 sequence: CASSYLGGGRYEQYF. CDR3 DNA: TGTGCCAGCAGTTATCTTGGGGGGGGGCGGTACGAGCAGTACTTC.

This clone was observed a single time. The rearrangement links TRBV28 to TRBJ1-2; D call uncertain. Germline V lookup: CDR1 MDHEN, CDR2 SYDVKM. The CDR3 extends over 15 amino acids. V lost 2 bases and J 1 base, leaving 11 bases between the germline ends. In nucleotides, the CDR3 is TGTGCCAGCAGTTTAAAACAGATACTTAACTATGGCTACACCTTC. Its protein is CASSLKQILNYGYTF.

V and J are TRBV5-1 and TRBJ1-2; 8 nucleotides line up with TRBD1. The J segment lost 5 bases and the V segment lost 5 bases, leaving 11 bases of the junction unmatched. CDR1 and CDR2 from the germline V gene are SGHRS and YFSETQ. The CDR3 extends over 15 amino acids. CDR3 in DNA: TGCGCCAGCAGGTGGGTCGCGACAGGGGATTATGGCTACACCTTC. Protein: CASRWVATGDYGYTF. Full variable domain (remainder filled in from reference TRBV5-1 and TRBJ1-2): KAGVTQTPRYLIKTRGQQVTLSCSPISGHRSVSWYQQTPGQGLQFLFEYFSETQRNKGNFPGRFSGRQFSNSRSEMNVSTLELGDSALYLCASRWVATGDYGYTFGSGTRLTVV.

The chain employs TRBV15 and TRBJ2-7, with D possibly matching TRBD1 (7 bases). The germline V gene has CDR1 LNHNV and CDR2 YYDKDF (reference sequence). Trimming stripped 0 bases from V and 0 bases from J, with 12 bases between. The CDR3 covers 16 residues. DNA for the CDR3: TGTGCCACCAGCAGAGATCGGGGGACAGTCTCCTACGAGCAGTACTTC. Its protein is CATSRDRGTVSYEQYF.

The J gene is TRBJ2-2, the V gene TRBV6-4, with TRBD1 matching 7 bases. Germline V lookup: CDR1 MRHNA, CDR2 SNTAGT. Losses at the gene ends were 2 bases for V and 8 bases for J; bases not matched to a gene: 5. The CDR3 spans 14 residues. This CDR3 is CASSDTDRAGELFF. CDR3 nucleotide sequence: TGTGCCAGCAGTGACACAGACAGGGCGGGGGAGCTGTTTTTT.

This rearrangement joins TRBV7-8 to TRBJ1-2; 8 nucleotides line up with TRBD1. The CDR3 has 14 residues. V was clipped by 2 bases and J by 6 bases; unmatched bases: 5. Germline V gene lookup returns CDR1 SGHVS and CDR2 FQNEAQ. CDR3 sequence: CASSLSQGADGYTF. DNA of the CDR3: TGTGCCAGCAGCTTAAGCCAGGGGGCTGATGGCTACACCTTC.

The genes are TRBV20-1 and TRBJ1-2; D is unclear. The CDR3 extends over 11 amino acids. Germline CDR1 and CDR2: DFQATT and SNEGSKA (reference sequence). The DNA for the CDR3 is TGCAGCGCCGGGACTAACTATGGCTACACCTTC. Translation gives CSAGTNYGYTF.

V is TRBV7-9 and J is TRBJ2-7; TRBD1 agrees at 9 bases. This CDR3 contains 14 residues. CDR1 and CDR2 (germline): SEHNR, FQNEAQ (reference sequence). The junction had 4 bases not matched to a gene; V was cut back by 5 bases and J by 2 bases. CDR3 coding DNA: TGTGCCAGCAGCCCGAGACAGGGGGCCTACGAGCAGTACTTC. Translating gives CASSPRQGAYEQYF. Based on the CDR3 plus reference TRBV7-9 and TRBJ2-7, the full variable domain is DTGVSQNPRHKITKRGQNVTFRCDPISEHNRLYWYRQTLGQGPEFLTYFQNEAQLEKSRLLSDRFSAERPKGSFSTLEIQRTEQGDSAMYLCASSPRQGAYEQYFGPGTRLTVT.

A note on this clone: The same CDR3 is also encoded by other DNA sequences in this sample. CDR3 in DNA: TGTGCCTGGAGTAGGGACAGACCCTATGGCTACACCTTC. It encodes CAWSRDRPYGYTF. The chain employs TRBV30 and TRBJ1-2; 7 bases agree with TRBD1. After removal of 2 bases from V and 4 bases from J, the junction contained 4 bases not matched to a gene. CDR1 is GTSNPN, CDR2 SVGIG, per germline (reference sequence). The CDR3 covers 13 residues.